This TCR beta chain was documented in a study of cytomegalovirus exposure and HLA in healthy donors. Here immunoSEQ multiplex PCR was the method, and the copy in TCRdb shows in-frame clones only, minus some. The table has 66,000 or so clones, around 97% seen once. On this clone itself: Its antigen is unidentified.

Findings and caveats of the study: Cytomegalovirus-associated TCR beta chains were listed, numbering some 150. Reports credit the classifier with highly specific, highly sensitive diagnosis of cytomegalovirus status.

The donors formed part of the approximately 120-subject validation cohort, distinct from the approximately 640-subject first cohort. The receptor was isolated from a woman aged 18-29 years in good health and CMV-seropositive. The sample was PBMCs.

In DNA, the CDR3 is TGTGCTAGTGGGCAGGGGGGCAATCAGCCCCAGCATTTT. Translating gives CASGQGGNQPQHF. The rearrangement joins TRBV12-5 to TRBJ1-5; 7 bases map to TRBD1. The CDR3 sequence is 13 residues long. Germline trimming cut 6 bases from V and 2 bases from J; bases unmatched to any gene: 1. Germline V gene data show CDR1 as LGHNT and CDR2 as FRNRAP.